These 20 T cell receptor beta chains were sequenced from one sample in a study of blood T cell repertoires in COVID-19. Clones were read by immunoSEQ multiplex PCR, and TCRdb kept only the in-frame ones, dropping some. The sample contains around 310,000 clones, over 80% of which appear only once. The sequencing sample was made of PBMCs or T cells enriched from blood (not recorded which). The receptors were gathered from a man younger than 40 who had recovered from COVID-19.

This chain uses TRBV5-6 with TRBJ2-5, with 8 bases lining up with TRBD2. The CDR3 sequence is 14 residues long. Germline V gene data show CDR1 as SGHDT and CDR2 as YYEEEE. Trimming at V came to 4 bases and at J to 1 base, leaving 3 bases not matched to a gene. CDR3 amino acids: CASSAGGSQETQYF. The CDR3 bases are TGTGCCAGCAGCGCGGGGGGCAGCCAAGAGACCCAGTACTTC.

The genes are TRBV27 and TRBJ2-7, with 10 bases lining up with TRBD1. This CDR3 spans 16 amino acids. CDR1 MNHEY and CDR2 SMNVEV come from the germline V gene (reference sequence). The V and J ends lost 7 bases and 2 bases, in that order; junction bases with no gene match: 11. The CDR3 DNA reads TGTGCCAGCACTAACCTCCCGGGACAGGGGACCTACGAGCAGTACTTC. Translation gives CASTNLPGQGTYEQYF.

This clone was counted between two and nine times. The gene calls are TRBV28 and TRBJ1-1, with 10 bases that match TRBD1. The CDR3 is 16 residues long. CDR1 is MDHEN and CDR2 is SYDVKM in the germline V gene. Trimming at V came to 6 bases and at J to 0 bases, leaving 7 bases not matched to a gene. The CDR3 DNA sequence: TGTGCCAGCAGGCCAGGGACAGGGGTTATGAACACTGAAGCTTTCTTT. Its translation: CASRPGTGVMNTEAFF.

Here the CDR3 DNA reads TGTGCCAGCAGTGGCCGGTGGGGGGGGTACATACAAGAGACCCAGTACTTC. Residues: CASSGRWGGYIQETQYF. The V gene is TRBV6-1, the J gene TRBJ2-5; 7 bases map to TRBD2. Germline V gene lookup returns CDR1 MNHNS and CDR2 SASEGT. J lost 2 bases, V lost 4 bases, and 13 bases had no gene match. The CDR3 spans 17 residues.

A single count supports this clone. This chain joins TRBV2 and TRBJ1-3; D might be TRBD1 (6 bases). This CDR3 region has 13 residues. Germline-derived CDR1 and CDR2 are SNHLY and FYNNEI. Trimming stripped 3 bases from V and 8 bases from J, with 11 bases between. The CDR3 protein is CASSDRGWDTIYF. DNA of the CDR3: TGTGCCAGCAGTGACAGGGGTTGGGACACCATATATTTT.

The CDR3 sequence: CASSPSQETQYF. The CDR3 DNA is TGTGCCAGCAGCCCCTCCCAAGAGACCCAGTACTTC. The gene calls are TRBV13 and TRBJ2-5; unclear D gene. V was trimmed by 5 bases and J by 1 base, leaving 5 bases between them. This CDR3 comprises 12 residues. The germline CDR1 and CDR2 sequences are PRHDT and FYEKMQ (reference sequence).

The chain is built from TRBV7-2 and TRBJ2-7; TRBD1 agrees at 9 bases. CDR3 length: 13 amino acids. J was trimmed by 5 bases and V by 3 bases; bases with no gene match: 2. Germline lookup yields CDR1 SGHTA and CDR2 FQGNSA. The CDR3 coding sequence is TGTGCCAGCAGCTTCGACAGGGGGAACGAGCAGTACTTC. Translation: CASSFDRGNEQYF.

V is TRBV20-1 and J is TRBJ1-6, with D unresolved. V dropped 3 bases and J dropped 5 bases, with 14 bases sitting between them. CDR3 length equals 15 residues. CDR1 and CDR2 from the germline V gene are DFQATT and SNEGSKA (reference sequence). CDR3 nucleotide sequence: TGCAGTGCTAGTGCTTCCCTGGGCGATAATTCACCCCTCCACTTT. It specifies CSASASLGDNSPLHF.

The chain links TRBV9 to TRBJ2-2; 14 bases map to TRBD2. The CDR3 consists of 18 residues. Trimming took 3 bases from V and 1 from J; bases not matched to a gene: 5. Looked up from germline, CDR1 is SGDLS and CDR2 is YYNGEE. DNA of the CDR3: TGTGCCAGCAGCGACCGGACTAGCGGGGGGATGAACACCGGGGAGCTGTTTTTT. Protein product: CASSDRTSGGMNTGELFF.

The genes are TRBV9 and TRBJ2-5; 7 nucleotides line up with TRBD2. V shed 10 bases, J shed 5 bases, and the junction held 23 bases outside the gene matches. Germline CDR1 reads SGDLS; CDR2 reads YYNGEE. The CDR3 runs 17 residues. The CDR3 DNA is TGTGCCGAACGGGGAAGGCAGAAAGGAGGGACTATTGAGACCCAGTACTTC. It is translated as CAERGRQKGGTIETQYF.

This clone was seen a single time. CDR3 protein: CASSSNRASYEQYF. The CDR3 DNA sequence: TGTGCCAGCAGCTCTAACAGGGCCTCCTACGAGCAGTACTTC. The chain couples TRBV13 to TRBJ2-7; the D gene is possibly TRBD1 (6 bases). Germline assignment: CDR1 PRHDT and CDR2 FYEKMQ (reference sequence). V gave up 4 bases and J gave up 0 bases, with 10 bases separating them. The CDR3 extends over 14 amino acids.

This clone was found a few times. V and J are TRBV20-1 and TRBJ2-1; no reliable D call. The CDR3 has 11 amino acids. V shed 6 bases and J shed 7 bases, with 10 bases lying between them. Germline lookup yields CDR1 DFQATT and CDR2 SNEGSKA (reference sequence). The CDR3 sequence is CSAIGWNEQFF. The CDR3, as DNA: TGCAGTGCAATCGGGTGGAATGAGCAGTTCTTC.

The chain carries TRBV12-3 or TRBV12-4 and TRBJ1-1; D gene ambiguous. V shed 4 bases and J shed 0 bases, with 6 bases lying between them. This CDR3 contains 13 residues. The CDR3 DNA reads as TGTGCCAGCAGTTACGGGGTGAACACTGAAGCTTTCTTT. Protein: CASSYGVNTEAFF.

This clone was seen a handful of times. V gene TRBV6-5 combines with J gene TRBJ1-5; possible D gene TRBD1, 5 bases. This CDR3 has 13 residues. Per germline, CDR1 MNHEY and CDR2 SVGAGI. The germline V and J ends were trimmed by 6 bases and 4 bases, with 10 bases remaining between them. CDR3 residues: CASSQDMNQPQHF. Written as DNA, the CDR3 is TGTGCCAGCAGCCAGGACATGAATCAGCCCCAGCATTTT.

This clone was found a few times. V usage is TRBV15 and J usage is TRBJ1-2, with D tentatively TRBD1 (6 bases). Germline CDR1 reads LNHNV; CDR2 reads YYDKDF (reference sequence). This CDR3 is built from 13 residues. V was shortened by 3 bases and J by 9 bases, with 14 bases between the two germline ends. CDR3 bases: TGTGCCACCAGCAGTGGGGGGGCCGGGAGCTACACCTTC. It is translated as CATSSGGAGSYTF.

Notes on this clone: Other DNA variants within this sample encode the same CDR3. This sequence joins TRBV19 and TRBJ1-1; D gene unclear. The CDR3 covers 13 residues. Trimming took off 2 bases at V and 2 bases at J, with 6 bases between the two ends. Per germline, CDR1 LNHDA and CDR2 SQIVND (reference sequence). CDR3 DNA: TGTGCCAGTAGTATACGGGGAAACACTGAAGCTTTCTTT. The encoded protein is CASSIRGNTEAFF.

This chain links TRBV29-1 with TRBJ1-4; D not resolved. In germline, CDR1 is SQVTM, CDR2 ANQGSEA. V was clipped by 3 bases and J by 7 bases, with 6 bases between them. This CDR3 is built from 11 residues. Here the CDR3 DNA reads TGCAGCGTTGACAGTTCTGAAAAACTGTTTTTT. Translation gives CSVDSSEKLFF.

V gene TRBV9 combines with J gene TRBJ1-1; D ambiguous. With 2 bases removed from V and 3 bases from J, the gap between germline ends came to 8 bases. The CDR3 contains 13 residues. Germline assignment: CDR1 SGDLS and CDR2 YYNGEE. DNA of the CDR3: TGTGCCAGCAGCGTTGGTAGCCACACTGAAGCTTTCTTT. It yields the protein CASSVGSHTEAFF.

A single count supports this clone. The chain employs TRBV27 and TRBJ1-2, with D perhaps TRBD1 (5 bases). CDR1 is MNHEY and CDR2 is SMNVEV in the germline V gene (reference sequence). The V end was cut by 5 bases, the J end by 0 bases, with 7 bases between. The CDR3 loop spans 13 amino acids. The CDR3 DNA follows: TGTGCCAGCAGTACGGGGGCTAACTATGGCTACACCTTC. Residues: CASSTGANYGYTF.

V is TRBV20-1 and J is TRBJ2-7, with TRBD1 as a possible D gene (6 bases). CDR1 is DFQATT, CDR2 SNEGSKA, per germline (reference sequence). CDR3 size: 11 residues. V gave up 6 bases and J gave up 4 bases, with 10 bases separating them. In DNA form, the CDR3 reads TGCAGTGCCCAGACAGGTTACGAGCAGTACTTC. Its translation: CSAQTGYEQYF.